The rows below give T cell receptor beta chains drawn from one sample of a study of OX40 agonist ivuxolimab in advanced cancers. The repertoire was sequenced with immunoSEQ multiplex PCR; TCRdb's copy has only in-frame clones and lacks some. Among about 60,000 clones listed, 86% were seen once. The sequencing here drew on CD4+ or CD8+ T cells sorted from blood, taken in a trial of the OX40 agonist ivuxolimab. The source of these receptors is an adult with an advanced solid tumor such as melanoma, head and neck, liver or kidney cancer. CDR3s include the opening cysteine and the closing phenylalanine or tryptophan. D genes are given only for firm matches. Rows may omit the clone size; those that give it use once, few, many or a size class.

CASTYPRTRSYNEQFF TGTGCCAGCACCTACCCCCGGACTAGATCCTACAATGAGCAGTTCTTC - TRBJ2-1 TRBV21-1 -
CASSQDRASNQPQHF TGTGCCAGCTCCCAGGACAGGGCTAGCAATCAGCCCCAGCATTTT TRBD1 TRBJ1-5 TRBV18 -
CASSAQGISYEQYF TGCGCCAGCAGCGCCCAGGGTATCTCCTACGAGCAGTACTTC - TRBJ2-7 TRBV5-1 -
CAWSRMGTGAYEQYF TGTGCCTGGAGTAGAATGGGGACAGGGGCCTACGAGCAGTACTTC TRBD1 TRBJ2-7 TRBV30 few
CAWSADSGTEAFF TGTGCCTGGAGTGCAGACAGCGGGACTGAAGCTTTCTTT - TRBJ1-1 TRBV30 -
CASSQTTSGSETQYF TGCGCCAGCAGCCAAACGACTAGCGGGAGTGAGACCCAGTACTTC TRBD2 TRBJ2-5 TRBV4-3 -
CASSPGQGPGNTIYF TGTGCCAGCAGCCCGGGACAGGGACCTGGAAACACCATATATTTT TRBD1 TRBJ1-3 TRBV11-3 -
CSVVGGGETQYF TGCAGCGTTGTTGGTGGAGGAGAGACCCAGTACTTC - TRBJ2-5 TRBV29-1 -
CASSPSGSPSAEAFF TGTGCCAGCTCACCATCTGGCTCCCCGAGCGCTGAAGCTTTCTTT - TRBJ1-1 TRBV18 -
CATMRPLREAFF TGTGCCACCATGAGGCCCCTGAGGGAAGCTTTCTTT - TRBJ1-1 TRBV2 -
CASSQEERQPQHF TGTGCCAGCAGCCAAGAAGAGAGGCAGCCCCAGCATTTT - TRBJ1-5 TRBV4-2 few
CASSMVQGEAFF TGTGCCAGTAGTATGGTCCAGGGTGAAGCTTTCTTT - TRBJ1-1 TRBV19 -
CASSFKKDRPYEQYF TGTGCCAGCAGCTTCAAAAAGGACAGACCCTACGAGCAGTACTTC - TRBJ2-7 TRBV21-1 once
CASSTLSTGNGYTF TGCGCCAGCAGCACACTTTCGACAGGGAATGGCTACACCTTC TRBD1 TRBJ1-2 TRBV4-3 -
CASSIWTSRELFF TGTGCCAGCAGCATATGGACGTCCAGGGAGCTGTTTTTT - TRBJ2-2 TRBV7-9 -
CSVMVDYPEQFF TGCAGCGTTATGGTAGACTATCCTGAGCAGTTCTTC - TRBJ2-1 TRBV29-1 few
CASSSTGWFSYEQYF TGTGCCAGCAGCTCCACAGGGTGGTTTTCCTACGAGCAGTACTTC - TRBJ2-7 TRBV7-2 -
CSVEEVSDEAFF TGCAGCGTTGAAGAGGTCAGCGATGAAGCTTTCTTT - TRBJ1-1 TRBV29-1 -
CASSLEGWGAGELFF TGTGCCAGCAGCTTAGAGGGGTGGGGAGCCGGGGAGCTGTTTTTT - TRBJ2-2 TRBV11-2 -
CASSLALTGGNGSPLHF TGCGCCAGCAGCTTGGCCTTGACAGGGGGGAATGGTTCACCCCTCCACTTT TRBD1 TRBJ1-6 TRBV5-1 -
CASSLGGTDTQYF TGTGCCAGCAGTTTAGGGGGCACAGATACGCAGTATTTT - TRBJ2-3 TRBV28 once
CASSLDLNSYEQYF TGTGCCAGCAGCTTAGATCTCAACTCCTACGAGCAGTACTTC - TRBJ2-7 TRBV7-9 -
CASSPKTGTYEQYF TGTGCCAGCTCACCCAAGACAGGGACCTACGAGCAGTACTTC TRBD1 TRBJ2-7 TRBV18 -
CASSKRRTHYEQYF TGTGCCAGCAGCAAACGAAGAACACATTACGAGCAGTACTTC - TRBJ2-7 TRBV21-1 -
CATSSGDVGGNTIYF TGTGCCACCTCTAGTGGGGACGTAGGCGGAAACACCATATATTTT - TRBJ1-3 TRBV9 few
CASSRGTRTYEQYF TGTGCCAGTAGCAGGGGGACTAGGACCTACGAGCAGTACTTC - TRBJ2-7 TRBV7-2 -
CASSFGRANEKLFF TGTGCCAGCAGTTTTGGTAGGGCTAATGAAAAACTGTTTTTT - TRBJ1-4 TRBV27 -
CASSSKFTPTKIEDTQYF TGTGCCAGCAGTTCCAAGTTTACCCCAACCAAGATTGAGGATACGCAGTATTTT - TRBJ2-3 TRBV27 -
CAISLPGDGYTF TGTGCCATCAGCCTCCCAGGAGATGGCTACACCTTC - TRBJ1-2 TRBV10-3 -
CASSLQGIGNQPQHF TGTGCCAGCAGTTTACAGGGGATCGGCAATCAGCCCCAGCATTTT - TRBJ1-5 TRBV27 -
CASRRTGEDTQYF TGCGCCAGCAGGCGGACAGGGGAAGATACGCAGTATTTT TRBD1 TRBJ2-3 TRBV5-1 -